The rows below give T cell receptor beta chains drawn from one sample of a study of T cell repertoires in cytomegalovirus infection. These TCRs' antigens remain unknown. TCRdb called the reads again in MiXCR, with one record for every CDR3 protein. The table shows under 150,000 distinct CDR3 sequences, with 20% to 30% occurring only once. The material sequenced was PBMCs, sequenced either directly or after in vitro stimulation (not recorded which). The receptors were sampled from a human donor in good health (CMV status not recorded). Some clones in this sample may be carry-over from other donors' samples. Both conserved end residues are part of each CDR3. The D gene is left open where the match is weak. Clone size is shown for a subset of rows, as once, few, many or a class of expanded clone.

d_call,j_call,v_call,clone_size,cdr3_length,cdr3_nt,cdr3_aa
TRBD2,TRBJ2-3,TRBV20-1,.,15,TGCAGTGCTAGTCGGACTAGCGGAATCACAGATACGCAGTATTTT,CSASRTSGITDTQYF
.,TRBJ1-5,TRBV4-1,few,14,TGCGCCAGCAGCCAAGGGGGGGCCGATCAGCCCCAGCATTTT,CASSQGGADQPQHF
.,TRBJ2-2,TRBV2,few,14,TGTGCCAGCAGTGGACAGACAGTCACCGGGGAGCTGTTTTTT,CASSGQTVTGELFF
TRBD2,TRBJ2-1,TRBV12-3/TRBV12-4,many,17,TGTGCCAGCAGTTTGGCTAGCGGGAGGCCCCTATACAATGAGCAGTTCTTC,CASSLASGRPLYNEQFF
.,TRBJ1-1,TRBV7-4,.,15,TGTGCCAGCAGCTTAGGTGTAGGGACGGACACTGAAGCTTTCTTT,CASSLGVGTDTEAFF
TRBD2,TRBJ2-3,TRBV7-8,many,18,TGTGCCAGCAGCTTAGCGCGGGTAGCGGGAGGCGAGAAAGATACGCAGTATTTT,CASSLARVAGGEKDTQYF
.,TRBJ2-1,TRBV11-2,.,16,TGTGCCAGCAGCTCCCCTTTCCGGAGCTCCTACAATGAGCAGTTCTTC,CASSSPFRSSYNEQFF
.,TRBJ2-3,TRBV6-2/TRBV6-3,few,14,TGTGCCAGCAGTATAGACTTACTGGGAGATACGCAGTATTTT,CASSIDLLGDTQYF
TRBD1,TRBJ1-1,TRBV10-3,.,15,TGTGCCACCGTAGACGGGACAGGTTCTAGCACTGAAGCTTTCTTT,CATVDGTGSSTEAFF
TRBD1,TRBJ2-5,TRBV27,.,15,TGTGCCAGCAGTTGGGATTGGGACAGCCAAGAGACCCAGTACTTC,CASSWDWDSQETQYF
.,TRBJ2-1,TRBV7-2,many,13,TGTGCCAGCAGTCGGGCCCGGGGCAATGAGCAGTTCTTC,CASSRARGNEQFF
.,TRBJ2-1,TRBV29-1,.,12,TGCAGCGTTGCATACACAAACAATGAGCAGTTCTTC,CSVAYTNNEQFF
.,TRBJ1-1,TRBV5-1,.,15,TGCGCCAGCAGCCAGGACAGTATCTTGGGGGCTGAAGCTTTCTTT,CASSQDSILGAEAFF
.,TRBJ2-2,TRBV28,few,14,TGTGCCAGCAGTCTGACGGGAAGTACCGGGGAGCTGTTTTTT,CASSLTGSTGELFF
TRBD2,TRBJ2-3,TRBV4-3,few,17,TGCGCCAGCAGCCAAGGACTAGCGGGAGCTGGGACAGATACGCAGTATTTT,CASSQGLAGAGTDTQYF
.,TRBJ2-2,TRBV7-6,many,14,TGTGCCAGCAGCTTTCGCCCAAACACCGGGGAGCTGTTTTTT,CASSFRPNTGELFF
TRBD1,TRBJ2-1,TRBV24-1,.,16,TGTGCCACCAGTGGATTCCATGGGACAGGGAGCAATGAGCAGTTCTTC,CATSGFHGTGSNEQFF
.,TRBJ1-2,TRBV5-1,.,10,TGCGCCAGCAGCACGAATGGCTACACCTTC,CASSTNGYTF
.,TRBJ1-1,TRBV19,few,13,TGTGCCACCCGGGAGGGAGGGCGCACTGAAGCTTTCTTT,CATREGGRTEAFF
.,TRBJ2-2,TRBV7-7,many,16,TGTGCTAGCAGCCTAGGCGGGACAATCAACGCCGGGGAGCTGTTTTTT,CASSLGGTINAGELFF
.,TRBJ1-2,TRBV9,.,14,TGTGCCAGCAGCCCCTGGGACACCCCGGGCGGCTACACCTTC,CASSPWDTPGGYTF
.,TRBJ2-7,TRBV4-2,few,16,TGTGCCAGCAGCCAGTCGGGACGAAGCTTGGGAGTCGAGCAGTACTTC,CASSQSGRSLGVEQYF
TRBD2,TRBJ2-1,TRBV19,.,15,TGTGCCAGTAACCTAGCGGGAGGTTTGTTGAATGAGCAGTTCTTC,CASNLAGGLLNEQFF
.,TRBJ1-5,TRBV28,many,16,TGTGCCAGCAGCCCATCCCGCGGGGGCGGGAATCAGCCCCAGCATTTT,CASSPSRGGGNQPQHF
TRBD1,TRBJ2-3,TRBV10-3,few,15,TGTGCCATCAGGACAGGGGCCCATAGCACAGATACGCAGTATTTT,CAIRTGAHSTDTQYF
TRBD2,TRBJ2-5,TRBV12-3/TRBV12-4,.,15,TGTGCCAGCAGTTTAGGCATGGCGGGGGGGAAGACCCAGTACTTC,CASSLGMAGGKTQYF
.,TRBJ2-7,TRBV18,.,15,TGTGCCAGCTCCAAGACAGAGTTCACTGCCTACGAGCAGTACTTC,CASSKTEFTAYEQYF
TRBD1,TRBJ2-7,TRBV7-2,few,13,TGTGCCAGCAGGTTGACAGGGCGATACGAGCAGTACTTC,CASRLTGRYEQYF
TRBD2,TRBJ2-1,TRBV19,.,16,TGTGCCAGTAGTAGTGCCGGGACTAGCGCGAACAATGAGCAGTTCTTC,CASSSAGTSANNEQFF
TRBD1,TRBJ2-7,TRBV9,few,15,TGTGCCAGCAGCGCCGCAGGGACAGGGGCCAACGAGCAGTACTTC,CASSAAGTGANEQYF
.,TRBJ2-1,TRBV7-2,many,14,TGTGCCAGCAGCAACCCGGGACTTCCGCTCGAGCAGTTCTTC,CASSNPGLPLEQFF
.,TRBJ2-3,TRBV7-9,few,14,TGTGCCAGCAGCTTAGGGGACAACACAGATACGCAGTATTTT,CASSLGDNTDTQYF
TRBD1,TRBJ2-7,TRBV19,few,14,TGTGCCAGTAGTTCCGGACAGGGGTCCTACGAGCAGTACTTC,CASSSGQGSYEQYF
.,TRBJ1-1,TRBV4-1,few,17,TGCGCCAGCAGCCAAGGCCGCCGTACAGGGCTACGGACTGAAGCTTTCTTT,CASSQGRRTGLRTEAFF
TRBD2,TRBJ2-7,TRBV7-8,few,14,TGTGCCTCCTCGGGTAGCGGGAACGTCTACGAGCAGTACTTC,CASSGSGNVYEQYF
TRBD2,TRBJ2-1,TRBV4-1,few,17,TGCGCCAGCAGCCCAACCCGAGGGACTAGCCCCTACAATGAGCAGTTCTTC,CASSPTRGTSPYNEQFF
TRBD2,TRBJ2-3,TRBV20-1,.,16,TGCAGTGCTAGACCTAATCTCGGACTAGCGGGAGGGCCTTGGCATTTT,CSARPNLGLAGGPWHF
.,TRBJ1-2,TRBV30,.,11,TGTGCCTGGAGTCGGGGAAATGGCTACACCTTC,CAWSRGNGYTF
TRBD1,TRBJ1-1,TRBV2,.,14,TGTGCCAGCAGTGAATTAGGGGGCTTGACTGAAGCTTTCTTT,CASSELGGLTEAFF
TRBD2,TRBJ2-1,TRBV7-4,.,17,TGTGCCAGCAGCTTAAGGGTGGGACTAGCGGGTTACAATGAGCAGTTCTTC,CASSLRVGLAGYNEQFF
.,TRBJ2-3,TRBV9,.,15,TGTGCCAGCAGCGTAGGTCTAGGAAACACAGATACGCAGTATTTT,CASSVGLGNTDTQYF
TRBD2,TRBJ2-4,TRBV10-3,many,15,TGTGCCATCAGTAACCTTAATAGCGGGAGCTTCATTCAGTACTTC,CAISNLNSGSFIQYF
.,TRBJ2-7,TRBV7-2,many,18,TGTGCCAGCAGCTTAGTCCCCTCGGGGCCCGCGGAGCTATACGAGCAGTACTTC,CASSLVPSGPAELYEQYF
TRBD2,TRBJ2-5,TRBV6-5,.,15,TGTGCCAGCAGTTCGGGACTAGCGGGATCAGAGACCCAGTACTTC,CASSSGLAGSETQYF
.,TRBJ1-1,TRBV5-6,many,12,TGTGCCAGCAGCTTCACGGACACTGAAGCTTTCTTT,CASSFTDTEAFF
.,TRBJ2-1,TRBV12-3/TRBV12-4,.,13,TGTGCCAGCAGTTTGAGACCTAACAATGAGCAGTTCTTC,CASSLRPNNEQFF
TRBD1,TRBJ1-2,TRBV19,many,14,TGTGCCAGTAGCCGGGACAGGGCCTTTTCGGGCTACACCTTC,CASSRDRAFSGYTF
.,TRBJ2-1,TRBV12-3/TRBV12-4,few,15,TGTGCCAGCAGTTTAATGACGGCTTCCTACAATGAGCAGTTCTTC,CASSLMTASYNEQFF